This TCR beta chain was documented in a study of shared clonotypes between healthy human individuals. Comment on this clone: Its antigen is currently unknown.

TCRdb's copy holds only in-frame clones and misses some; the assay was immunoSEQ multiplex PCR. The data show around 2.5 million clones, with 90% to 95% seen just once and about 0.34% held by the top ten. Study results and limitations: An expected dependence of interdonor clonotype sharing on sequencing depth was noted.

The CDR3 has 16 residues. V gave up 5 bases and J gave up 3 bases; unmatched junction bases: 9. Germline V gene sequence: CDR1 SGHAT, CDR2 FQNNGV. The TCR originated in a young man in good health. Some clones in this sample may be carry-over from other donors' samples. The sequenced sample consisted of naive CD4+ T cells from PBMCs. Specified subset: CD45RA+ positively selected. The chain recombines TRBV11-2 with TRBJ2-4; the match to TRBD2 covers 8 bases. CDR3 amino acids: CASSPGLVQVKNIQYF. The CDR3 DNA sequence: TGTGCCAGCAGCCCGGGACTAGTTCAGGTCAAAAACATTCAGTACTTC.